These T cell receptor beta chains were read from a single sample in a study of T cells after yellow fever vaccination. TCRdb ran MiXCR on the 5' RACE reads and lists one entry per CDR3 protein. Of some 600,000 distinct CDR3 sequences listed, roughly 12% are singletons. The source material was PBMCs, sampled on the day of the yellow fever booster vaccination. The source of these receptors is a man aged 30 to 45 who received the YFV17D yellow fever vaccine. The CDR3 runs from the conserved cysteine through the conserved F or W. A D gene is named only where the DNA matches it firmly. Clone size is shown for a subset of rows, as once, few, many or a class of expanded clone.

>TRBJ1-5|TRBV5-1|few|14|NA
CASSLGPVGQPQHF
TGCGCCAGCAGCTTGGGCCCTGTTGGGCAGCCCCAGCATTTT
>TRBJ1-1|TRBV9|few|14|NA
CASSVHEVNTEAFF
TGTGCCAGCAGCGTTCACGAGGTGAACACTGAAGCTTTCTTT
>TRBJ2-2|TRBV5-1|NA|15|TRBD2
CASTWTSGHIGELFF
TGCGCCAGCACCTGGACTAGCGGGCATATAGGGGAGCTGTTTTTT
>TRBJ2-2|TRBV3-1|few|16|NA
CASSQDPRGNTGELFF
TGTGCCAGCAGCCAAGATCCTAGGGGGAACACCGGGGAGCTGTTTTTT
>TRBJ1-4|TRBV6-5|NA|11|NA
CASSYDKKLFF
TGTGCCAGCAGTTATGACAAGAAACTGTTTTTT
>TRBJ2-1|TRBV7-2|few|13|NA
CASSVNEGGEQFF
TGTGCCAGCAGCGTGAACGAGGGCGGTGAGCAGTTCTTC
>TRBJ2-1|TRBV28|NA|18|NA
CASSLSPGLGSSYNEQFF
TGTGCCAGCAGTTTAAGCCCGGGACTCGGAAGCTCCTACAATGAGCAGTTCTTC
>TRBJ1-1|TRBV7-6|few|15|NA
CASSLDPTGFTEAFF
TGTGCCAGCAGCTTAGATCCGACAGGATTCACTGAAGCTTTCTTT
>TRBJ1-2|TRBV20-1|few|13|TRBD1
CSASPGTGTDYTF
TGCAGTGCTAGTCCCGGGACAGGGACGGACTACACCTTC
>TRBJ2-3|TRBV19|NA|15|NA
CASSIASGLPDTQYF
TGTGCCAGTAGTATAGCATCCGGGCTCCCAGATACGCAGTATTTT
>TRBJ2-1|TRBV4-3|few|16|NA
CASSQGGVRNLNEQFF
TGCGCCAGCAGCCAAGGGGGAGTTCGGAACTTGAATGAGCAGTTCTTC
>TRBJ2-3|TRBV27|few|13|NA
CASSFLLEDTQYF
TGTGCCAGCAGTTTCCTCCTAGAAGATACGCAGTATTTT
>TRBJ2-3|TRBV25-1|few|17|TRBD2
CASSELLSGRATDTQYF
TGTGCCAGCAGTGAACTCCTTAGCGGGAGGGCCACAGATACGCAGTATTTT
>TRBJ1-1|TRBV6-1|NA|14|NA
CASTRRALNTEAFF
TGTGCCAGCACTCGAAGGGCCCTGAACACTGAAGCTTTCTTT
>TRBJ2-3|TRBV29-1|NA|13|NA
CSVGAGLMDTQYF
TGCAGCGTTGGAGCAGGGCTGATGGATACGCAGTATTTT
>TRBJ2-3|TRBV10-2|NA|17|NA
CASSESNAIRRTDTQYF
TGCGCCAGCAGTGAGTCTAACGCAATCCGGCGCACAGATACGCAGTATTTT
>TRBJ1-4|TRBV4-3|many|18|NA
CASSPTHRSGGGNEKLFF
TGCGCCAGCAGCCCCACTCACAGGTCGGGGGGTGGTAATGAAAAACTGTTTTTT
>TRBJ2-7|TRBV12-3/TRBV12-4|few|14|TRBD1
CASSTGGDFSEQYF
TGTGCCAGCAGCACAGGGGGCGATTTCAGCGAGCAGTACTTC
>TRBJ2-5|TRBV20-1|many|14|TRBD2
CSATSDSGSWTQYF
TGCAGTGCCACGTCGGATAGCGGGAGCTGGACCCAGTACTTC
>TRBJ2-5|TRBV6-5|once|17|TRBD2
CASSYSVRAGLQETQYF
TGTGCCAGCAGTTACTCGGTCCGAGCGGGACTCCAAGAGACCCAGTACTTC
>TRBJ1-6|TRBV20-1|few|13|NA
CSASVRNNSPLHF
TGCAGTGCTAGCGTCCGAAATAATTCACCCCTCCACTTT
>TRBJ1-1|TRBV18|many|17|TRBD1
CASSPQPPTGPGAEAFF
TGTGCCAGCTCACCTCAACCTCCGACAGGGCCAGGGGCTGAAGCTTTCTTT
>TRBJ1-1|TRBV7-3|many|14|NA
CASSSRKVNTEAFF
TGTGCCAGCAGCTCGAGAAAGGTTAACACTGAAGCTTTCTTT
>TRBJ2-1|TRBV4-3|few|15|NA
CASSQVYRGRVEQFF
TGCGCCAGCAGCCAAGTTTACCGGGGTAGGGTTGAGCAGTTCTTC
>TRBJ2-4|TRBV27|few|13|NA
CASSLYGNNIQYF
TGTGCCAGCAGTTTGTACGGGAATAACATTCAGTACTTC
>TRBJ2-5|TRBV4-3|few|15|TRBD1
CASSQAQGAGETQYF
TGCGCCAGCAGCCAAGCACAGGGGGCAGGCGAGACCCAGTACTTC
>TRBJ2-7|TRBV9|many|15|TRBD2
CASSARLASLGEQYF
TGTGCCAGCAGCGCAAGACTAGCGTCTCTGGGGGAGCAGTACTTC
>TRBJ2-4|TRBV7-8|NA|12|TRBD1
CAPGTDKNIQYF
TGTGCCCCAGGGACAGATAAAAACATTCAGTACTTC
>TRBJ2-3|TRBV23-1|NA|11|NA
CASSQGATQYF
TGCGCCAGCAGTCAAGGGGCAACGCAGTATTTT
>TRBJ1-3|TRBV6-1|once|14|NA
CASRPGSSGNTIYF
TGTGCCAGCAGACCCGGTAGCTCTGGAAACACCATATATTTT
>TRBJ2-1|TRBV9|few|17|TRBD2
CASSVEPSGSSYNEQFF
TGTGCCAGCAGCGTAGAGCCTAGCGGGAGCTCCTACAATGAGCAGTTCTTC
>TRBJ1-3|TRBV9|few|12|NA
CASSGTGNTIYF
TGTGCCAGCAGCGGGACCGGAAACACCATATATTTT
>TRBJ2-7|TRBV15|NA|14|NA
CATSKGGTNYEQYF
TGTGCCACCAGCAAAGGGGGAACTAACTACGAGCAGTACTTC
>TRBJ1-5|TRBV5-1|few|15|NA
CASSRTGDSNQPQHF
TGCGCCAGCAGCCGTACAGGAGATAGCAATCAGCCCCAGCATTTT
>TRBJ2-7|TRBV20-1|few|13|NA
CSVGRDHPYEQYF
TGCAGTGTCGGCCGGGACCACCCCTACGAGCAGTACTTC
>TRBJ2-5|TRBV10-3|few|14|TRBD1
CAISALEGAETQYF
TGTGCCATCAGTGCTCTCGAGGGGGCTGAGACCCAGTACTTC
>TRBJ2-5|TRBV5-6|few|16|TRBD2
CASSLFGTSGRETQYF
TGTGCCAGCAGCTTATTCGGGACTAGCGGGAGGGAGACCCAGTACTTC
>TRBJ2-7|TRBV20-1|NA|15|TRBD2
CSARLGGSPSYEQYF
TGCAGTGCCCGACTGGGCGGGAGCCCCTCCTACGAGCAGTACTTC
>TRBJ2-5|TRBV6-1|NA|14|NA
CASRLLGGEETQYF
TGTGCCAGCAGACTCCTCGGGGGCGAGGAGACCCAGTACTTC
>TRBJ2-1|TRBV7-2|NA|14|NA
CASKRGAGSDEQFF
TGTGCCAGCAAGAGGGGGGCAGGGTCGGATGAGCAGTTCTTC
>TRBJ1-4|TRBV27|few|15|NA
CASSLSSGLVEKLFF
TGTGCCAGCAGTTTATCGTCGGGGTTAGTCGAAAAACTGTTTTTT
>TRBJ2-7|TRBV6-5|NA|15|NA
CASSPSGQISYEQYF
TGTGCCAGCAGTCCCTCGGGACAAATCTCCTACGAGCAGTACTTC